Listed below are T cell receptor beta chains from one sample, sequenced in a study of human T cells and chemical hapten exposure. TCRdb analysed the RACE reads with MiXCR anew, one entry per CDR3 protein. The sample holds about 120,000 distinct CDR3 sequences; approximately 10% are singletons and the top ten take around 2.4%. The sample here was whole blood, taken in connection with sensitization to the hapten diphenylcyclopropenone (DPC). These receptors were taken from a woman aged 45-65 years with alopecia areata. Some clones in this sample may be carry-over from other donors' samples. The CDR3 runs from the conserved cysteine through the conserved F or W. The order of the fields is D gene, J gene, V gene, clone size, CDR3 DNA, CDR3 protein. D genes are given only for firm matches. Some rows mark clone size as missing; the rest say once, few, many or name a class of expanded clone.

D: .; J: TRBJ1-4; V: TRBV20-1; size: .; DNA: TGCAGTGCTAGAGATCAGGGGACTGAAAAACTGTTTTTT; CDR3: CSARDQGTEKLFF
D: TRBD1; J: TRBJ1-1; V: TRBV6-5; size: .; DNA: TGTGCCAGCAGTTACAGGGACAGGGGGCTTGCTTTCTTT; CDR3: CASSYRDRGLAFF
D: .; J: TRBJ1-5; V: TRBV12-3/TRBV12-4; size: many; DNA: TGTGCCAGCAGTTTATCCAGGGCCAATCAGCCCCAGCATTTT; CDR3: CASSLSRANQPQHF
D: .; J: TRBJ2-6; V: TRBV29-1; size: .; DNA: TGCAGCGCCCGGACTGGGGCCAACGTCCTGACTTTC; CDR3: CSARTGANVLTF
D: TRBD1; J: TRBJ1-1; V: TRBV7-9; size: .; DNA: TGTGCCAGCAGCATCATAGGACAGGGGAGGCCTAACACTGAAGCTTTCTTT; CDR3: CASSIIGQGRPNTEAFF
D: TRBD2; J: TRBJ2-1; V: TRBV5-1; size: few; DNA: TGCGCCAGCAGCCTGGGACTAGCGGGAGGTTACAATGAGCAGTTCTTC; CDR3: CASSLGLAGGYNEQFF
D: TRBD1; J: TRBJ1-1; V: TRBV29-1; size: .; DNA: TGCAGCGCCGAAAGTCGGACAGGGGGTCCTGAAGCTTTCTTT; CDR3: CSAESRTGGPEAFF
D: .; J: TRBJ1-3; V: TRBV20-1; size: few; DNA: TGCAGTGCTAGTCGGGGGCGCGGAAACACCATATATTTT; CDR3: CSASRGRGNTIYF
D: TRBD2; J: TRBJ2-3; V: TRBV2; size: few; DNA: TGTGCCACCCTACTAGCGGGAAGCACAGATACGCAGTATTTT; CDR3: CATLLAGSTDTQYF
D: .; J: TRBJ2-2; V: TRBV6-2/TRBV6-3; size: few; DNA: TGTGCCAGCCGCAACCATGGAAACACCGGGGAGCTGTTTTTT; CDR3: CASRNHGNTGELFF
D: TRBD1; J: TRBJ1-1; V: TRBV20-1; size: many; DNA: TGCAGTGCTAGGGTCAGGGGGCGAGGGTTGGGCACTGAAGCTTTCTTT; CDR3: CSARVRGRGLGTEAFF
D: .; J: TRBJ2-1; V: TRBV18; size: .; DNA: TGTGCCAGCTCCGATGCTAGCGCTAGCTCCTACAATGAGCAGTTCTTC; CDR3: CASSDASASSYNEQFF